This T cell receptor (beta chain) is from a study of beta chain features in type 1 diabetes (dated by TCRdb to the late 2010s). In the study overall: Mean age, gender distribution, total cell number and subset yield were not different between patients and healthy donors. A total of just under 110,000,000 sorted cells were examined across all samples, and RNA yield correlated strongly with the number of cells per subset. In the study, TCRB repertoires of sorted circulating CD4+ T cell subsets from recently diagnosed type 1 diabetes patients were compared with those of matched healthy donors. Naive and central memory subsets were obtained from all 30 or so donors, but regulatory and stem cell-like memory subsets were isolated from only 8 patients and about 8 healthy donors. Points the paper makes about the study in general: Only small numbers of individuals were included in the HLA sub-analyses, which left unresolved whether HLA type had any influence on TCRB rearrangement. Because cDNA was sequenced instead of genomic DNA, activated cells with high expression could be over-represented, although the groups did not differ in activation or CD3 levels. At VDJ recombination sites, type 1 diabetes patients had fewer insertions and more deleted nucleotides, which implies abnormalities in thymic rearrangement. Naive, central memory and regulatory TCRB repertoires appeared more similar among patients than among healthy donors. A moderate but significant shortening of TCRB CDR3 length was observed in type 1 diabetes patients in all four CD4+ subsets. Shorter templates might be favored by PCR, yet because patient and control samples were amplified and corrected together, any such skew would affect both groups equally.

Each donor gave one peripheral blood draw, averaging approximately 120 mL, which was collected into heparinised tubes. Using a panel that included CD45RO, CCR7, CD25, CD127, CD95 and CD27, naive, central memory, regulatory and stem cell-like memory CD4+ T cells were sorted on a BD FACSAria II. All sorted populations exceeded 95% purity. Right away, PBMCs were isolated by Lymphoprep density gradient centrifugation and were stained directly, with no culture step. To minimize batch effects, samples were stained and sorted in pairs, one healthy donor with one patient per experiment. The CDR3 measures 14 amino acids from cysteine to phenylalanine. Left in the record is the CDR3 DNA by itself, 42 bases read in frame from the first base. CDR1 and CDR2, looked up from the germline V gene, are SGHDN and FVKESK. Compared with germline, V lacks 4 bases and J lacks 7 bases; bases without a gene match: 8. All of the isolated RNA was reverse transcribed with the High Capacity cDNA Reverse Transcription Kit, so expressed TCRB transcripts were sequenced. Naive, central memory and regulatory T cell samples underwent deep immunoSEQ sequencing, averaging around 4 million total reads per sample. Sorted cells were lysed in RLT buffer and RNA was extracted with DNase-treated RNeasy Micro or Mini kits, depending on cell number. Each cell subset was processed separately to prevent cross-contamination, with patient and healthy donor samples processed together. The immunoSEQ multiplex PCR was used to amplify TCRB sequences from cDNA, generating 87-bp fragments that spanned the CDR3 region. The amplicons were sequenced using the Illumina HiSeq platform. The study's processing was this. PCR bias was computationally corrected using synthetic template baselines, reads within Hamming distance 2 were collapsed, and singletons that could not be merged were discarded. Reads were aligned against IMGT to assign V, D and J genes, CDR3 length and insertions or deletions at six rearrangement sites. Within each subset, clonotype counts were normalized to sorted cell number, after which true diversity and Gini coefficients were computed with the tcR R package. Repertoire sharing was quantified using the overlap coefficient calculated on TCRB nucleotide sequences. Out-of-frame TCRB sequences from naive cells were analyzed as a proxy for the pre-selection repertoire. This immuneACCESS table, as held by TCRdb, lists in-frame sequences with V and J called but not all clones. Of the missing ones, under half trace to an unresolved V gene in checked studies; the others have no known cause. Clonal size and the V and J genes are those of that table, whereas D and trimming came from the DNA. Present in this sample are some 270,000 clones, approximately 11% of which were seen just once. Around 0.015% of the sample goes to the ten largest clones.

Concerning this clone: It lacks a known antigen. No much larger clonotype is one base removed from it; base qualities were not supplied.

The TCR sequence derives from a man aged 25-45 years with type 1 diabetes. The chain is encoded by TRBV14 joined to TRBJ2-7, with 9 junctional bases fitting TRBD2. The sequenced sample was naive CD4+ T cells from blood. In the paper's terms, the cell subset or site label means: true naive CD4+ T cells. CDR3 protein: CASSPRGGAREQYF. The DNA sequence is as follows: TGTGCCAGCAGCCCCCGCGGGGGGGCAAGGGAGCAGTACTTC.